This is a list of T cell receptor beta chains from one sample in a study of blood T cell repertoires in COVID-19. The table came from immunoSEQ multiplex PCR; TCRdb's copy has only in-frame clones and leaves some out. The sample contains about 210,000 clones, around 81% of which appear only once. Sequenced input: peripheral blood. The receptors were gathered from a woman in her seventies with acute or convalescent COVID-19. Both conserved end residues are part of each CDR3. A D gene is named only where the DNA matches it firmly. Rows give clone size only sometimes, using once, few, many, or a class for an expanded clone.

D gene: NA
V gene: TRBV7-8
clone size: NA
J gene: TRBJ2-7
CDR3 DNA: TGTGCCAGCAGCTCCTTGGACACCCCCTACGAGCAGTACTTC
CDR3 protein: CASSSLDTPYEQYF

D gene: TRBD1
V gene: TRBV6-4
clone size: NA
J gene: TRBJ2-5
CDR3 DNA: TGTGCCAGCTGTCAGAGGGTTGGGACAGGAACCCTTCAAGAGACCCAGTACTTC
CDR3 protein: CASCQRVGTGTLQETQYF

D gene: NA
V gene: TRBV3-1/TRBV3-2
clone size: NA
J gene: TRBJ1-3
CDR3 DNA: TGTGCCAGCAGTCCAACAGGACAGCGGCATCTAAACACCATATATTTT
CDR3 protein: CASSPTGQRHLNTIYF

D gene: NA
V gene: TRBV5-1
clone size: NA
J gene: TRBJ1-6
CDR3 DNA: TGCGCCAGCAGCTTGGCCGCAGTTTCACCCCTCCACTTT
CDR3 protein: CASSLAAVSPLHF

D gene: NA
V gene: TRBV11-1
clone size: NA
J gene: TRBJ2-3
CDR3 DNA: TGTGCCAGCACCTTAGGAGGCGGGCCGTACGATACGCAGTATTTT
CDR3 protein: CASTLGGGPYDTQYF

D gene: TRBD2
V gene: TRBV25-1
clone size: NA
J gene: TRBJ2-7
CDR3 DNA: TGTGCCAGCCCCACCTGGGGGGGTTCCTCCTACGAGCAGTACTTC
CDR3 protein: CASPTWGGSSYEQYF

D gene: TRBD2
V gene: TRBV7-8
clone size: NA
J gene: TRBJ2-4
CDR3 DNA: TGTGCCAGCAGCTTACAGGGAGGGGTCGCCGATTTAGCCAAAAACATTCAGTACTTC
CDR3 protein: CASSLQGGVADLAKNIQYF

D gene: TRBD1
V gene: TRBV3-1/TRBV3-2
clone size: NA
J gene: TRBJ1-4
CDR3 DNA: TGTGCCAGCAGCCTTCGACAGGGCCTCTCCCCTTCAACTAATGAAAAACTGTTTTTT
CDR3 protein: CASSLRQGLSPSTNEKLFF

D gene: TRBD2
V gene: TRBV5-4
clone size: once
J gene: TRBJ2-1
CDR3 DNA: TGTGCCAGCAGCTCCGGGGGGGGGATCAATGAGCAGTTCTTC
CDR3 protein: CASSSGGGINEQFF

D gene: TRBD1
V gene: TRBV9
clone size: NA
J gene: TRBJ2-2
CDR3 DNA: TGTGCCAGCAGCCCTTCAGTGGTGCCGGGACAGGGGGTAAGCGGGGAGCTGTTTTTT
CDR3 protein: CASSPSVVPGQGVSGELFF

D gene: NA
V gene: TRBV19
clone size: NA
J gene: TRBJ1-4
CDR3 DNA: TGTGCCAGTAGTATAGGTCCGGTGACTAATGAAAAACTGTTTTTT
CDR3 protein: CASSIGPVTNEKLFF

D gene: NA
V gene: TRBV6-1
clone size: NA
J gene: TRBJ2-5
CDR3 DNA: TGTGCCAGCAGTGATCCGGGTGGAGAGACCCAGTACTTC
CDR3 protein: CASSDPGGETQYF

D gene: TRBD2
V gene: TRBV27
clone size: NA
J gene: TRBJ2-3
CDR3 DNA: TGTGCCAGCAGTCCGGAGACCGGGACTAGCGGGAGATCAGATACGCAGTATTTT
CDR3 protein: CASSPETGTSGRSDTQYF

D gene: TRBD1
V gene: TRBV6-5
clone size: NA
J gene: TRBJ2-7
CDR3 DNA: TGTGCCAGCAGAGGGACAGGGATGGCCTACGAGCAGTACTTC
CDR3 protein: CASRGTGMAYEQYF

D gene: NA
V gene: TRBV30
clone size: NA
J gene: TRBJ2-5
CDR3 DNA: TGTGCCTGGAGGGAAGCGGGTTCAAAAGAGACCCAGTACTTC
CDR3 protein: CAWREAGSKETQYF

D gene: NA
V gene: TRBV18
clone size: NA
J gene: TRBJ2-4
CDR3 DNA: TGTGCCAGCGCCACCGAGGGCGGCCCCGGAGGTGTAAACATTCAGTACTTC
CDR3 protein: CASATEGGPGGVNIQYF

D gene: NA
V gene: TRBV12-3/TRBV12-4
clone size: NA
J gene: TRBJ1-2
CDR3 DNA: TGTGCCAGCAGTTCTGGGCAGTATGGCTACACCTTC
CDR3 protein: CASSSGQYGYTF

D gene: NA
V gene: TRBV5-1
clone size: NA
J gene: TRBJ2-6
CDR3 DNA: TGCGCCAGCAGCTTGTGGTCGCTACAGTACTCTGGGGCCAACGTCCTGACTTTC
CDR3 protein: CASSLWSLQYSGANVLTF

D gene: TRBD2
V gene: TRBV3-1/TRBV3-2
clone size: NA
J gene: TRBJ2-1
CDR3 DNA: TGTGCCAGCAGCCAAGAAGGCCTAGCGGCGAATGAGCAGTTCTTC
CDR3 protein: CASSQEGLAANEQFF

D gene: NA
V gene: TRBV29-1
clone size: few
J gene: TRBJ2-3
CDR3 DNA: TGCAGCGTTGATCAAGTGGGCGCAGATACGCAGTATTTT
CDR3 protein: CSVDQVGADTQYF

D gene: TRBD2
V gene: TRBV15
clone size: NA
J gene: TRBJ2-5
CDR3 DNA: TGTGCCACCAGCGTACGGGGACTAGCGGGGGGAGAGACCCAGTACTTC
CDR3 protein: CATSVRGLAGGETQYF

D gene: NA
V gene: TRBV27
clone size: NA
J gene: TRBJ1-6
CDR3 DNA: TGTGCCAGCAGTCGACAGGAATCCTTCCCCCTCCACTTT
CDR3 protein: CASSRQESFPLHF

D gene: TRBD1
V gene: TRBV23-1
clone size: once
J gene: TRBJ1-5
CDR3 DNA: TGCGCCAGCAGTCAACCCCAACAGGGGAGAGGTCAGCCCCAGCATTTT
CDR3 protein: CASSQPQQGRGQPQHF

D gene: NA
V gene: TRBV7-8
clone size: NA
J gene: TRBJ1-2
CDR3 DNA: TGTGCCAGCAGCACGACGGAGACCTATGGCTACACCTTC
CDR3 protein: CASSTTETYGYTF

D gene: TRBD2
V gene: TRBV4-1
clone size: NA
J gene: TRBJ2-2
CDR3 DNA: TGCGCCAGCAGCCAAGGACTAGCGGGGGGGCCCGACACCGGGGAGCTGTTTTTT
CDR3 protein: CASSQGLAGGPDTGELFF

D gene: NA
V gene: TRBV9
clone size: NA
J gene: TRBJ1-2
CDR3 DNA: TGTGCCAGCAGCTCTCAGGGTCCGGGCTACACCTTC
CDR3 protein: CASSSQGPGYTF

D gene: NA
V gene: TRBV3-1/TRBV3-2
clone size: few
J gene: TRBJ1-2
CDR3 DNA: TGTGCCAGCAGCGCCGGCACAGCTTCGTATGGCTACACCTTC
CDR3 protein: CASSAGTASYGYTF

D gene: TRBD1
V gene: TRBV4-3
clone size: NA
J gene: TRBJ2-3
CDR3 DNA: TGCGCCAGCAGTCGTGGTCCTCCGGGACAGGGGACAGATACGCAGTATTTT
CDR3 protein: CASSRGPPGQGTDTQYF

D gene: TRBD2
V gene: TRBV18
clone size: NA
J gene: TRBJ2-3
CDR3 DNA: TGTGCCAGCTCACCCTGGACTAGCGGGGGGGCACATACGCAGTATTTT
CDR3 protein: CASSPWTSGGAHTQYF

D gene: NA
V gene: TRBV30
clone size: NA
J gene: TRBJ1-2
CDR3 DNA: TGTGCCTGGAGTGTCTCCAGGATGAGCGGCTACACCTTC
CDR3 protein: CAWSVSRMSGYTF

D gene: NA
V gene: TRBV12-5
clone size: NA
J gene: TRBJ2-5
CDR3 DNA: TGTGCTAGTGGTTTGGGACGGGGACAAGAGACCCAGTACTTC
CDR3 protein: CASGLGRGQETQYF

D gene: NA
V gene: TRBV5-6
clone size: NA
J gene: TRBJ1-2
CDR3 DNA: TGTGCCAGCAGCTTGTTGTCTGGGGGCGGCTATGGCTACACCTTC
CDR3 protein: CASSLLSGGGYGYTF

D gene: NA
V gene: TRBV6-2/TRBV6-3
clone size: NA
J gene: TRBJ2-3
CDR3 DNA: TGTGCCAGCAGCCCCGGACTAAAGCCGGATACGCAGTATTTT
CDR3 protein: CASSPGLKPDTQYF

D gene: NA
V gene: TRBV3-1/TRBV3-2
clone size: NA
J gene: TRBJ1-3
CDR3 DNA: TGTGCCAGCAGCCCGCCAGGGGTCAGTGGAAACACCATATATTTT
CDR3 protein: CASSPPGVSGNTIYF

D gene: TRBD2
V gene: TRBV10-3
clone size: NA
J gene: TRBJ2-2
CDR3 DNA: TGTGCCATGGGCGGGGCGGGGGACACCGGGGAGCTGTTTTTT
CDR3 protein: CAMGGAGDTGELFF

D gene: NA
V gene: TRBV3-1/TRBV3-2
clone size: NA
J gene: TRBJ1-2
CDR3 DNA: TGTGCCAGCAGCCAAGACACGAGTGTCTATGGCTACACCTTC
CDR3 protein: CASSQDTSVYGYTF

D gene: TRBD2
V gene: TRBV5-1
clone size: few
J gene: TRBJ2-5
CDR3 DNA: TGCGCCAGCAGCCCGGGACTAGCGGGAGAGACCCAGTACTTC
CDR3 protein: CASSPGLAGETQYF

D gene: NA
V gene: TRBV4-3
clone size: NA
J gene: TRBJ1-6
CDR3 DNA: TGCGCCAGCAGCCAAGATGGTCGCGATAATTCACCCCTCCACTTT
CDR3 protein: CASSQDGRDNSPLHF

D gene: NA
V gene: TRBV5-1
clone size: NA
J gene: TRBJ2-1
CDR3 DNA: TGCGCCAGCAGCTTGGGGGATGTTAGCGCGGGCAATGAGCAGTTCTTC
CDR3 protein: CASSLGDVSAGNEQFF

D gene: TRBD1
V gene: TRBV18
clone size: NA
J gene: TRBJ2-7
CDR3 DNA: TGTGCCAGCTCACCACAGGCAGGGGGTAGGTACGAGCAGTACTTC
CDR3 protein: CASSPQAGGRYEQYF

D gene: TRBD2
V gene: TRBV7-2
clone size: NA
J gene: TRBJ2-3
CDR3 DNA: TGTGCCAGCAGCCTCCAACTAGCGGGGGTCCTCGGAACAGATACGCAGTATTTT
CDR3 protein: CASSLQLAGVLGTDTQYF

D gene: NA
V gene: TRBV5-1
clone size: NA
J gene: TRBJ2-2
CDR3 DNA: TGCGCCAGCGGCCAGGGGCGAGTAACCGGGGAGCTGTTTTTT
CDR3 protein: CASGQGRVTGELFF

D gene: TRBD1
V gene: TRBV6-5
clone size: NA
J gene: TRBJ1-6
CDR3 DNA: TGTGCCAGCGGGACAGGGGTCTCACCCCTCCACTTT
CDR3 protein: CASGTGVSPLHF

D gene: NA
V gene: TRBV7-9
clone size: NA
J gene: TRBJ1-4
CDR3 DNA: TGTGCCAGCAGCCAAGGGGGAACCCTACTTAATGAAAAACTGTTTTTT
CDR3 protein: CASSQGGTLLNEKLFF